Following are 17 T cell receptor beta chains from one sample sequenced in a study of OX40 agonist ivuxolimab in advanced cancers. Data came from immunoSEQ multiplex PCR; TCRdb stores just in-frame clones and leaves some out. The sample yields some 67,000 clones, around 80% seen once. The sequencing here drew on CD4+ or CD8+ T cells sorted from blood, taken in a trial of the OX40 agonist ivuxolimab. The receptors were gathered from an adult with an advanced solid tumor such as melanoma, head and neck, liver or kidney cancer.

J is TRBJ2-7 and V is TRBV7-9; 7 positions match TRBD1. The CDR3 spans 16 residues. The V segment lost 6 bases and the J segment 4 bases; nucleotides outside the gene matches: 15. Germline CDR1 is SEHNR and CDR2 is FQNEAQ (reference sequence). The CDR3 DNA sequence: TGTGCCAGCAGTTCCACTGGACAGGACAGAGGTTACGAGCAGTACGTC. This gives the protein CASSSTGQDRGYEQYV.

The chain uses TRBV18 and TRBJ1-4, with D maybe TRBD1 (5 bases). In germline, CDR1 is KGHSH, CDR2 LQKENI. The CDR3 runs 14 residues. Trimming removed 5 bases from V and 4 bases from J, with 11 bases in between. This chain's CDR3 is CASSSRDSNEKLFF. The CDR3 coding sequence is TGTGCCAGCTCATCGCGCGACAGTAATGAAAAACTGTTTTTT.

CDR3 DNA sequence: TGTGCCAGCAGTTACAGCGGACAGGGTGGAGAGACCCAGTACTTC. Its translation is CASSYSGQGGETQYF. V and J are TRBV6-5 and TRBJ2-5; 8 nucleotides align to TRBD1. Germline V gene lookup returns CDR1 MNHEY and CDR2 SVGAGI. This CDR3 contains 15 residues. V lost 2 bases and J lost 4; bases outside the gene matches: 6.

The chain recombines TRBV7-8 with TRBJ1-3; D unclear. The germline V and J ends were trimmed by 5 bases and 1 base, with 12 bases remaining between them. There are 15 residues in the CDR3. Germline V gene lookup returns CDR1 SGHVS and CDR2 FQNEAQ. The CDR3 is CASSAGEPSGNTIYF. The DNA for the CDR3 is TGTGCCAGCAGCGCCGGAGAGCCATCTGGAAACACCATATATTTT.

V and J are TRBV19 and TRBJ1-5; possible D gene TRBD1, 5 bases. The V end was cut by 5 bases, the J end by 4 bases, with 15 bases between. This CDR3 is 15 amino acids long. Germline V gene lookup returns CDR1 LNHDA and CDR2 SQIVND (reference sequence). The CDR3 DNA reads TGTGCCAGTAGTCAGATTCCAGGGTCTAATCAGCCCCAGCATTTT. It specifies CASSQIPGSNQPQHF.

The J gene is TRBJ2-4, the V gene TRBV7-9; TRBD1 aligns across 8 bases. Germline V gene sequence: CDR1 SEHNR, CDR2 FQNEAQ (reference sequence). The CDR3 is 13 amino acids. The ends lost 3 bases at V and 7 bases at J; junction bases unmatched: 2. CDR3 DNA: TGTGCCAGCAGCTTGGGACAGGCGAACATTCAGTACTTC. It is translated as CASSLGQANIQYF.

Concerning this clone: Compared with germline, one end of the junction differs, possibly owing to a read error. The rearrangement uses TRBV7-7 and TRBJ2-5; tentative D call: TRBD2 (5 bases). CDR3 size: 14 residues. The germline CDR1 and CDR2 sequences are SSHAT and FNYEAQ (reference sequence). The chain's CDR3 is CASSPGSGQETQYF. The CDR3 bases are TGTGCTAGCAGCCCCGGAAGCGGACAAGAGACCCAGTACTTC.

The J gene is TRBJ2-1, the V gene TRBV4-3; 7 positions agree with TRBD2. Germline CDR1 and CDR2: LGHNA and YSLEER. The J segment lost 5 bases and the V segment lost 5 bases, leaving 9 bases of the junction unmatched. The CDR3 runs to 15 residues. The CDR3 coding sequence is TGCGCCAGCAGCAGAGGCGATGCGGGAGACAATGAGCAGTTCTTC. Translation: CASSRGDAGDNEQFF.

The chain employs TRBV6-4 and TRBJ2-3; no clear D gene. Germline CDR1 reads MRHNA; CDR2 reads SNTAGT. Trimming pared 5 bases from V and 2 bases from J, leaving 8 bases between. The CDR3 consists of 13 residues. The CDR3 DNA follows: TGTGCCAGCAGTACCCGGATCACAGATACGCAGTATTTT. Translation gives CASSTRITDTQYF.

The V and J genes are TRBV10-1 and TRBJ2-4; D remains ambiguous. Germline CDR1 and CDR2: WNHNN and SYGVQD (reference sequence). The CDR3 spans 16 residues. Deletions cut 0 bases from V and 7 bases from J, with 16 bases between. The CDR3: CASSESEGYNSNIQYF. The CDR3 DNA reads TGCGCCAGCAGTGAGTCTGAAGGGTACAACTCGAACATTCAGTACTTC.

This clone was detected only once. Other DNA variants within this sample encode the same CDR3. V and J are TRBV2 and TRBJ2-3; the D call may be TRBD1 or TRBD2 (5 bases each). V lost 5 bases and J lost 0, with 12 bases in between. The CDR3 is 15 amino acids. Germline V lookup: CDR1 SNHLY, CDR2 FYNNEI. The CDR3 bases are TGTGCCAGCAGTCCCGGGACCGCTAGCACAGATACGCAGTATTTT. Its translation: CASSPGTASTDTQYF.

J is TRBJ1-3 and V is TRBV7-8, with D hard to call. The length of the CDR3 is 15 residues. V was cut by 4 bases and J by 0 bases, with 10 bases left in between. Germline assignment: CDR1 SGHVS and CDR2 FQNEAQ. CDR3 in amino acids: CASSSEGFSGNTIYF. CDR3 DNA sequence: TGTGCCAGCAGCTCAGAAGGGTTCTCTGGAAACACCATATATTTT.

The chain uses TRBV2 and TRBJ2-2, with unresolved D. The CDR3 covers 11 residues. The V end was cut by 6 bases, the J end by 2 bases, with 1 base between. Germline V gene lookup returns CDR1 SNHLY and CDR2 FYNNEI. The CDR3 sequence is CASSNTGELFF. DNA for the CDR3: TGTGCCAGCAGCAACACCGGGGAGCTGTTTTTT.

The V gene is TRBV27, the J gene TRBJ2-1; D is undetermined. This CDR3 has 12 residues. CDR1 is MNHEY and CDR2 is SMNVEV in the germline V gene (reference sequence). V lost 5 bases, J lost 10 bases, and 12 bases lay in between. CDR3 sequence (DNA): TGTGCCAGCAGTCTAGGTGTGGGGGAGCAGTTCTTC. Translated: CASSLGVGEQFF.

The chain combines TRBV27 with TRBJ2-3; D perhaps matches TRBD1 (6 bases). This CDR3 spans 14 amino acids. From germline, CDR1 is MNHEY and CDR2 SMNVEV (reference sequence). Trimming took off 2 bases at V and 9 bases at J, with 15 bases between the two ends. CDR3 DNA: TGTGCCAGCAGTTTACAAGGGGGAAGTGACACGCAGTATTTT. It encodes CASSLQGGSDTQYF.

V and J are TRBV30 and TRBJ2-7; the D gene is possibly TRBD2 (6 bases). Germline values: CDR1 GTSNPN, CDR2 SVGIG (reference sequence). Trimming took off 4 bases at V and 2 bases at J, with 9 bases between the two ends. The CDR3 has 12 residues. The CDR3 DNA is TGTGCCTGGACGCGGGGCACCTACGAGCAGTACTTC. It yields the protein CAWTRGTYEQYF.

This clone was seen a handful of times. This rearrangement joins TRBV9 to TRBJ1-2; the D gene is possibly TRBD1 (6 bases). CDR1 and CDR2 (germline): SGDLS, YYNGEE. Trimming left V 4 bases short and J 8 bases short, with 12 bases between. CDR3 length: 12 residues. CDR3 region: CASSKGGEGYTF. The CDR3 DNA is TGTGCCAGCAGCAAAGGGGGAGAGGGCTACACCTTC.